This TCR beta chain was documented in a study of blood T cells in healthy people across ages. Study results and caveats: Across the age range, TCR beta diversity per million T cells fell in a roughly linear way.

This CDR3 is 13 amino acids long. V was shortened by 0 bases and J by 7 bases, with 7 bases between the two germline ends. Germline V gives CDR1 LGHDT, CDR2 YNNKEL (reference sequence). Comments on this clonotype: Its antigen is still unknown.

A second PCR, run for about 7 to 11 cycles, used a sample-barcoded 5' primer plus a J-beta primer mix. Each CDR3 protein gets one entry after TCRdb re-called the 5' RACE reads with MiXCR. The sample yields about 760,000 distinct CDR3 sequences, more than 50% seen once. The chain uses TRBV3-1 and TRBJ1-5; D is ambiguous. Sequenced material: blood. The clonotype was recovered from a man aged 40-49 years in good health. The CDR3 region is CASSQDLVQPQHF. The CDR3 DNA reads as TGTGCCAGCAGCCAAGATTTGGTACAGCCCCAGCATTTT. The full variable domain, its missing parts supplied by reference TRBV3-1 and TRBJ1-5, is DTAVSQTPKYLVTQMGNDKSIKCEQNLGHDTMYWYKQDSKKFLKIMFSYNNKELIINETVPNRFSPKSPDKAHLNLHINSLELGDSAVYFCASSQDLVQPQHFGDGTRLSIL.